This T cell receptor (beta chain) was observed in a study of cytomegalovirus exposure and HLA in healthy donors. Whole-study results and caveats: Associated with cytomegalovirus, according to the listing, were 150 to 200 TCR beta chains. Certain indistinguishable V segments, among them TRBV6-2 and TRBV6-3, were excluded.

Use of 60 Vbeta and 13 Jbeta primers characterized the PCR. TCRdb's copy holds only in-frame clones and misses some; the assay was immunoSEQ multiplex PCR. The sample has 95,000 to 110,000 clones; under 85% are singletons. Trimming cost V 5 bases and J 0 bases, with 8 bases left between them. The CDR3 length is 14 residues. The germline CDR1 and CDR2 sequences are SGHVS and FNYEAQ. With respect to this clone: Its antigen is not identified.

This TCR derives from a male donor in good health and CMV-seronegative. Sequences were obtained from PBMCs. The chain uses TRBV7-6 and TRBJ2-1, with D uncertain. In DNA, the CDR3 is TGTGCCAGCAGCCGAGTTCACTCCTACAATGAGCAGTTCTTC. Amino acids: CASSRVHSYNEQFF. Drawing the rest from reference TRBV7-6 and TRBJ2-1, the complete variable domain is GAGVSQSPRYKVTKRGQDVALRCDPISGHVSLYWYRQALGQGPEFLTYFNYEAQQDKSGLPNDRFSAERPEGSISTLTIQRTEQRDSAMYRCASSRVHSYNEQFFGPGTRLTVL.